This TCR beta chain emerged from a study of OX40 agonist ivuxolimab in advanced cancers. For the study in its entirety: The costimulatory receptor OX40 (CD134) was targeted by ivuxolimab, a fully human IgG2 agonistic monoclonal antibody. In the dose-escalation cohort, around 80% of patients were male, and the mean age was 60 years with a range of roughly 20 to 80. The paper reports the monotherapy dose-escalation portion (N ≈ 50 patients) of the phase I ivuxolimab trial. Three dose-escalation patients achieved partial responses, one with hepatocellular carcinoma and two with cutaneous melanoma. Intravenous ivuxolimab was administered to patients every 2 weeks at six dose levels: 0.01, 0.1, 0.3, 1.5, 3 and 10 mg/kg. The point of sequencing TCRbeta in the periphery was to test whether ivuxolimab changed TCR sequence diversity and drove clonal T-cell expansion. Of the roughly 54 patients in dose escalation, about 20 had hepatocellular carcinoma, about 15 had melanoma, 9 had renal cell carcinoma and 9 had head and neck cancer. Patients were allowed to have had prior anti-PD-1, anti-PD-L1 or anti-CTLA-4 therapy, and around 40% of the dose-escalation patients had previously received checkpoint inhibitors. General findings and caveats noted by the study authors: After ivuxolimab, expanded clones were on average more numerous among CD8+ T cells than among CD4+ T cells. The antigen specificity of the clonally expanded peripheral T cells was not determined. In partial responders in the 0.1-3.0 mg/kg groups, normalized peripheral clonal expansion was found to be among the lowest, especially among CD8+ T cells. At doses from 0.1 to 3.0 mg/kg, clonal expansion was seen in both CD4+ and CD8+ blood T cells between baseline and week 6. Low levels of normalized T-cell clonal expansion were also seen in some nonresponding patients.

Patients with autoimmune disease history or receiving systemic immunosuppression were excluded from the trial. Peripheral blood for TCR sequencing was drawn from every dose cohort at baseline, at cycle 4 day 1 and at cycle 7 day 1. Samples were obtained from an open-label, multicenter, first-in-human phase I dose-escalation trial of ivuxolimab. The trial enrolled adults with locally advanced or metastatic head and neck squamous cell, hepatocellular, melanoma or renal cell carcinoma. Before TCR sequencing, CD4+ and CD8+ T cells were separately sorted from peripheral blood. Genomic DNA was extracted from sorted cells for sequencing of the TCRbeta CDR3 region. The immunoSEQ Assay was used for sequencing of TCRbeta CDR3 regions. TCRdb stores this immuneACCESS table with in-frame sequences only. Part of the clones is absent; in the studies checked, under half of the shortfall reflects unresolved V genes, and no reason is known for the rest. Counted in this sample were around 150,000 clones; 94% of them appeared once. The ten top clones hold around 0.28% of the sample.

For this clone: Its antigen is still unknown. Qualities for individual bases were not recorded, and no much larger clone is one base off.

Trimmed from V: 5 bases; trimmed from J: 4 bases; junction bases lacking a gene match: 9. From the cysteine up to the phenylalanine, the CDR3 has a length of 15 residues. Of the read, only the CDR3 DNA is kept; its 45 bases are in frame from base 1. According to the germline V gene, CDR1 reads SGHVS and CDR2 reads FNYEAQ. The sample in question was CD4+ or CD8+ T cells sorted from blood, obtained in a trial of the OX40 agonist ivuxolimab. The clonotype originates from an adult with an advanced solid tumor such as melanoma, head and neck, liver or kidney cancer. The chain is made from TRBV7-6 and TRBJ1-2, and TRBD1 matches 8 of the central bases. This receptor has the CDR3 CASSPRTGTAYGYTF. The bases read TGTGCCAGCAGCCCTCGGACAGGGACGGCCTATGGCTACACCTTC.